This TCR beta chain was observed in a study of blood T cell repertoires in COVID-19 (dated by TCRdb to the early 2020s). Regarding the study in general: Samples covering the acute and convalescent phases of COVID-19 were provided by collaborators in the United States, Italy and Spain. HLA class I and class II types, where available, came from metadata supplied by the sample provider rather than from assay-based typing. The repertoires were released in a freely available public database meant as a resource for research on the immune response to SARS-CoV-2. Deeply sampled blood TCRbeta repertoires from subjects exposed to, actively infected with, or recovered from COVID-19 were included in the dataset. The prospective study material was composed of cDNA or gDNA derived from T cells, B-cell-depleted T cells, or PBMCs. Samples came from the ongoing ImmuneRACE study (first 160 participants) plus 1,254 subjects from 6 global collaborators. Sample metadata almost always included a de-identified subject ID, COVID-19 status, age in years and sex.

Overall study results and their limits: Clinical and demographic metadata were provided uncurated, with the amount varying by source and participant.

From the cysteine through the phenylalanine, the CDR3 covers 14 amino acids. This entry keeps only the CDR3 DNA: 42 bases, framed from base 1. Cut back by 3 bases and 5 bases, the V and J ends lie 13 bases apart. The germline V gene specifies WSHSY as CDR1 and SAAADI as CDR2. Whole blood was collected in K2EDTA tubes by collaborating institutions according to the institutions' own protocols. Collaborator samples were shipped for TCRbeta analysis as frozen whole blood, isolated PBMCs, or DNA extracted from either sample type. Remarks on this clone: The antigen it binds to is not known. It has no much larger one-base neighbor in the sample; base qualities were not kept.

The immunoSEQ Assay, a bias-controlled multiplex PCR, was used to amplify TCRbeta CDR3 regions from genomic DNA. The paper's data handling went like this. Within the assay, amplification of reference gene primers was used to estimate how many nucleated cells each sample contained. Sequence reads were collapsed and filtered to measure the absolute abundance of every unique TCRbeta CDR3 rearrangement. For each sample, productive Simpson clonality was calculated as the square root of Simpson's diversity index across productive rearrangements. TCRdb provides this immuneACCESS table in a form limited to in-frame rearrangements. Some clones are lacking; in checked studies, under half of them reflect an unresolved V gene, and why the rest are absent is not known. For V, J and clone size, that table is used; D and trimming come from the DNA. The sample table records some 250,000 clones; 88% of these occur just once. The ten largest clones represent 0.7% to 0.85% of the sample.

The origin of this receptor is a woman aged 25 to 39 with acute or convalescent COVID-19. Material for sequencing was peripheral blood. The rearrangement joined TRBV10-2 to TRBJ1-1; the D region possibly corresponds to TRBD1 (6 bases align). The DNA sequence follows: TGCGCCAGCAGTGACGGCAGGGGTGGGACTGAAGCTTTCTTT. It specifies CASSDGRGGTEAFF.